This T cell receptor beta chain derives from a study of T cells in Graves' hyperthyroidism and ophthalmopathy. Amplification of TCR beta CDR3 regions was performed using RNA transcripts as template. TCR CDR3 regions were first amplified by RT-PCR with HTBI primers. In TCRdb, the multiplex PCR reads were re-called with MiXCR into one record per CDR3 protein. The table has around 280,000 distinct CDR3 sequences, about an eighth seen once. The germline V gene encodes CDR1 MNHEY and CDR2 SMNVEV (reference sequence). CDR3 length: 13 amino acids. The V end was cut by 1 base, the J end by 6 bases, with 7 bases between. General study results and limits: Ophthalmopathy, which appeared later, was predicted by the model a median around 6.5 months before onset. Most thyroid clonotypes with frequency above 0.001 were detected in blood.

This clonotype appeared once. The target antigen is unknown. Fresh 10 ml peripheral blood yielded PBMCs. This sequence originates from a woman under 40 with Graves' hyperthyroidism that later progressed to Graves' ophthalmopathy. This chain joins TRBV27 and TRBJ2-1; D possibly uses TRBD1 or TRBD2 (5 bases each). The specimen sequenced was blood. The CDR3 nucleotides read TGTGCCAGCAGTTTATGGGGGAGCAATGAGCAGTTCTTC. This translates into CASSLWGSNEQFF.